This T cell receptor (beta chain) appears in the sequencing data of a study of blood T cell repertoires in COVID-19. Study in general: Material from acute and convalescent COVID-19 was sourced from the United States, Italy and Spain. T cells, B-cell-depleted T cells, or PBMCs supplied cDNA or gDNA.

Authors' analysis steps: Using reference gene primer amplification, nucleated cell counts were estimated. Method: immunoSEQ multiplex PCR; TCRdb's copy keeps in-frame clones and lacks some. The V and J calls and the clone size are those of that table, but D and trimming were determined from the DNA. Of approximately 240,000 clones in the sample, roughly 82% were seen once. The ends were cut back, 3 bases at V and 10 bases at J, with 12 bases in the middle. Germline-derived CDR1 and CDR2 are DFQATT and SNEGSKA (reference sequence). The CDR3 has 11 residues. The chain carries TRBV20-1 and TRBJ1-2, with D perhaps matching TRBD1 (5 bases). This receptor was obtained from an elderly woman with active or convalescent COVID-19. Input material: peripheral blood. The CDR3 spells CSASDRAPYTF. The CDR3 bases are TGCAGTGCTAGCGACAGAGCCCCCTACACCTTC.